This TCR beta chain was profiled in a study of blood T cell repertoires in COVID-19. Recovered status applied to Cohort 3 donors who had two consecutive negative PCRs. It also applied to those with clearance or with symptom resolution. Only in-frame clones appear in the TCRdb table, and some are missing; sequencing was by immunoSEQ multiplex PCR. The sample carries about 390,000 clones, 80% to 90% recorded once. This CDR3 is 18 amino acids long. CDR1 is SGHRS, CDR2 YFSETQ, per germline. V shed 0 bases, J shed 2 bases, and the junction held 7 bases outside the gene matches. The source of this sequence is a woman aged 50 to 60 who had recovered from COVID-19. Sequencing was carried out using PBMCs or T cells enriched from blood (not recorded which). The chain uses TRBV5-1 and TRBJ2-3, with TRBD2 matching over 12 bases. DNA of the CDR3: TGCGCCAGCAGCTTGGCGGCGCTAGCGGGGGGGGCCACAGATACGCAGTATTTT. Its protein is CASSLAALAGGATDTQYF.